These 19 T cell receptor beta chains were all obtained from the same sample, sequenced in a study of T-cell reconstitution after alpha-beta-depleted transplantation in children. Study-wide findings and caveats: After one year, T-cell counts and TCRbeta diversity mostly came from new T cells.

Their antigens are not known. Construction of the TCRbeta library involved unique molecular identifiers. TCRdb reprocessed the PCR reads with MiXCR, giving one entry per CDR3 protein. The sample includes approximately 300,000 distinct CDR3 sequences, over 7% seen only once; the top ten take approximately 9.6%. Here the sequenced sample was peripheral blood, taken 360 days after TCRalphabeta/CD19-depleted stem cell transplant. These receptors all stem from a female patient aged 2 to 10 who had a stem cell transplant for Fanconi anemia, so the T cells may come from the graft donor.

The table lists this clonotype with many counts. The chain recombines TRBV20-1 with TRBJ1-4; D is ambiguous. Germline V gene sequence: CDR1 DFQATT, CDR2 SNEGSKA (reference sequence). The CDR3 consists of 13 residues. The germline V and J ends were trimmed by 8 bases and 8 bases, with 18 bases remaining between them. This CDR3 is CSTESTVREKLFF. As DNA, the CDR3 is TGCAGTACCGAAAGTACGGTCCGCGAAAAACTGTTTTTT.

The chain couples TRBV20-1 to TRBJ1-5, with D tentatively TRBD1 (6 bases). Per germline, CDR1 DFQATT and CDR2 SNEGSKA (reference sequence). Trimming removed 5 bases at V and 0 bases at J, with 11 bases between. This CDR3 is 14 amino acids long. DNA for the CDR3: TGCAGTGCTTCCAGGGGTAATAGCAATCAGCCCCAGCATTTT. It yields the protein CSASRGNSNQPQHF.

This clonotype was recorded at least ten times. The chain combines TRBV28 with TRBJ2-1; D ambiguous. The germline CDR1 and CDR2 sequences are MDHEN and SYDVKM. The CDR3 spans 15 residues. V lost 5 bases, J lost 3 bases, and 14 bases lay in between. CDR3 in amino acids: CASSLLTELYNEQFF. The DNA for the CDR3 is TGTGCCAGCAGTCTCCTGACGGAGCTCTACAATGAGCAGTTCTTC. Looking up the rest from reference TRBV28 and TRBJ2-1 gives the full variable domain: DVKVTQSSRYLVKRTGEKVFLECVQDMDHENMFWYRQDPGLGLRLIYFSYDVKMKEKGDIPEGYSVSREKKERFSLILESASTNQTSMYLCASSLLTELYNEQFFGPGTRLTVL.

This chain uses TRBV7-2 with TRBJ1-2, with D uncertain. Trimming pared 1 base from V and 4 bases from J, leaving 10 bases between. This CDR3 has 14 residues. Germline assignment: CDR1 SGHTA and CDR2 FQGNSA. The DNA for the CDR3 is TGTGCCAGCAGCTTAGGCACAGAACTCTATGGCTACACCTTC. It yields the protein CASSLGTELYGYTF.

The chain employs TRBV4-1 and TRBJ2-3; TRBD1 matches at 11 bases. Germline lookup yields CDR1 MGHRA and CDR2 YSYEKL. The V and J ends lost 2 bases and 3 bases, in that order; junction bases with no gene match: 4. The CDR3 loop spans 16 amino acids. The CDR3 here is CASSQSGTGGTDTQYF. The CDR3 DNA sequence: TGCGCCAGCAGCCAATCCGGGACAGGGGGTACAGATACGCAGTATTTT.

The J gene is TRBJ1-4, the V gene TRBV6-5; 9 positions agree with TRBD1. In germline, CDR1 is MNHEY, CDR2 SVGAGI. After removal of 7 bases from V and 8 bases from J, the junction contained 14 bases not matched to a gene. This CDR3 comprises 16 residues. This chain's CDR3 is CASTHYRGRLWEKLFF. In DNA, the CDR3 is TGTGCCAGCACCCACTACAGGGGGCGCCTGTGGGAAAAACTGTTTTTT.

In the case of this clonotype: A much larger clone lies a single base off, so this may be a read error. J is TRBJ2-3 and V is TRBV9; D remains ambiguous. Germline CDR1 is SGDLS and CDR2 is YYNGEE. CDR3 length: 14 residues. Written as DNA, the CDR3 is TGTGCCAGCAGCGTAGAAATCTTAGGAGATACGCGGTATTTT. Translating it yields CASSVEILGDTRYF.

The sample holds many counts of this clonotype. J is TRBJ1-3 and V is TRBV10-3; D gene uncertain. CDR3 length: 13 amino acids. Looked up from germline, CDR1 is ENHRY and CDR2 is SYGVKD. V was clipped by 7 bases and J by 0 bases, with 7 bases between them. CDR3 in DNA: TGTGCCATCAAGGCGTCCTCTGGAAACACCATATATTTT. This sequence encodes CAIKASSGNTIYF.

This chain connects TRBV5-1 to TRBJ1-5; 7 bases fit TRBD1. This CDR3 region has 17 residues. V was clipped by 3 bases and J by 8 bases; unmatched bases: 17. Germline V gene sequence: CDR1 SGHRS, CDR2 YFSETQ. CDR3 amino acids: CASSSLPLTGNHEPQHF. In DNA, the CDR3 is TGCGCCAGCAGCTCCTTACCTTTGACAGGGAACCATGAGCCCCAGCATTTT.

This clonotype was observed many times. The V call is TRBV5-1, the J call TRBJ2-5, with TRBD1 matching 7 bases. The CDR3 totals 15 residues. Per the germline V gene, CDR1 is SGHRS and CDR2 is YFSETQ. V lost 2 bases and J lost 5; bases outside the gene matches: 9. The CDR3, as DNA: TGCGCCAGCAGCTTCGGGCCTACAGGGGACGAGACCCAGTACTTC. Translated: CASSFGPTGDETQYF.

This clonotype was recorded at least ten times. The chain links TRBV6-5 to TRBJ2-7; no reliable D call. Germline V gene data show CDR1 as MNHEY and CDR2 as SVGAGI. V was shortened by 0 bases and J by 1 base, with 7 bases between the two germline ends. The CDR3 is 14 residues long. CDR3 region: CASSYSRTSYEQYF. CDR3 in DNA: TGTGCCAGCAGTTACTCGAGAACATCCTACGAGCAGTACTTC.

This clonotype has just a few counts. CDR3 coding DNA: TGTGCCAGCAGCTTAGCAGCGGGGGTTTACAATGAGCAGTTCTTC. Translating gives CASSLAAGVYNEQFF. The V call is TRBV7-9, the J call TRBJ2-1, with 8 bases lining up with TRBD2. The germline CDR1 and CDR2 sequences are SEHNR and FQNEAQ (reference sequence). With 0 bases clipped from V and 4 bases from J, the junction kept 2 bases outside the gene matches. The CDR3 has 15 amino acids.

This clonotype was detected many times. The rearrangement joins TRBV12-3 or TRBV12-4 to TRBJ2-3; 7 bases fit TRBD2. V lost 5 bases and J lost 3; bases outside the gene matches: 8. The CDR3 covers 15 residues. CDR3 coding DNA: TGTGCCAGCAGTCTCAGACAAGCGGGAACAGATACGCAGTATTTT. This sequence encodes CASSLRQAGTDTQYF.

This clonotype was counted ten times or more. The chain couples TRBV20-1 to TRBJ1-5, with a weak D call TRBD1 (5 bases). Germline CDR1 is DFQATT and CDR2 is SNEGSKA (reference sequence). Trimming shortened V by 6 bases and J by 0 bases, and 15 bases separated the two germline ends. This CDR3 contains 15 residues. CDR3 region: CSASWPGSSNQPQHF. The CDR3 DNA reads TGCAGTGCCTCTTGGCCAGGGAGTAGCAATCAGCCCCAGCATTTT.

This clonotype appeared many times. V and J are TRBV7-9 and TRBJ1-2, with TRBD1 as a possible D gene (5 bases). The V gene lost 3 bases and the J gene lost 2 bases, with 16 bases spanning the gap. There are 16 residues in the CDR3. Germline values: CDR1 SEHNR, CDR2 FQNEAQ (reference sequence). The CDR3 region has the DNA TGTGCCAGCAGCTTGGACAAGGGAGCGAAGAACTATGGCTACACCTTC. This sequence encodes CASSLDKGAKNYGYTF.

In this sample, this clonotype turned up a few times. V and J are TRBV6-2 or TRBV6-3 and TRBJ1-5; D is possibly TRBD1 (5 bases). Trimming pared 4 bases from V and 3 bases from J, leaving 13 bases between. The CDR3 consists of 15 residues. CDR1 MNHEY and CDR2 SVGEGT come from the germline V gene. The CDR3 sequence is CASSFGGAFNQPQHF. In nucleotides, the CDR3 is TGTGCCAGCAGTTTTGGAGGGGCCTTCAATCAGCCCCAGCATTTT.

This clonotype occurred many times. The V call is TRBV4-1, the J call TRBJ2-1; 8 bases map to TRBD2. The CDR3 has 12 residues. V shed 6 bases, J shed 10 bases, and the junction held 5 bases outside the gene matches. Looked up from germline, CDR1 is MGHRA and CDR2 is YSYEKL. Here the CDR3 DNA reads TGCGCCAGCAGGGCGGGAGGTTGGGAGCAGTTCTTC. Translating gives CASRAGGWEQFF.

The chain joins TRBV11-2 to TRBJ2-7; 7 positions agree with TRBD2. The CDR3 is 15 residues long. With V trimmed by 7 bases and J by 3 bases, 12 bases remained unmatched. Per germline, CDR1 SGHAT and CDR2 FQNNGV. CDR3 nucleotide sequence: TGTGCCAGCAAGACTTACGGGGGGAGAAACTACGAGCAGTACTTC. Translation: CASKTYGGRNYEQYF.

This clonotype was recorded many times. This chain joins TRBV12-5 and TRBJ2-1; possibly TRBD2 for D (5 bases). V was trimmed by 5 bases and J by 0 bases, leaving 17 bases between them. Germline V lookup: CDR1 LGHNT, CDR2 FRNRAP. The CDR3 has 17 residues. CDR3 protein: CASGPPLLGSSYNEQFF. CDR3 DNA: TGTGCTAGTGGTCCACCGTTACTAGGTAGCTCCTACAATGAGCAGTTCTTC.